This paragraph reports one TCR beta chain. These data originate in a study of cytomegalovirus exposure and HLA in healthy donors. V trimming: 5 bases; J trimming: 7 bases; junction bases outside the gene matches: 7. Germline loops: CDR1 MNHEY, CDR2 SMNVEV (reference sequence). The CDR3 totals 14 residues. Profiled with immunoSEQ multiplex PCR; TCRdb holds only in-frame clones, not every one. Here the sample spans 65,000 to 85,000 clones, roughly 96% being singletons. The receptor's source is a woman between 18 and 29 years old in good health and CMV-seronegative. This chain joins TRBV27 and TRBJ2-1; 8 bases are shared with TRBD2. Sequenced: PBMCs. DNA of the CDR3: TGTGCCAGCAGTCTAACCGGGACTAGAAATGAGCAGTTCTTC. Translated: CASSLTGTRNEQFF.